The next 12 T cell receptor beta chains were all read from a single sample in a study of blood T cell repertoires in COVID-19. Using immunoSEQ multiplex PCR, the repertoire was profiled, and TCRdb retains in-frame clones only, with some absent. The data contain about 310,000 clones, around nine tenths of them singletons. Sequenced: PBMCs or T cells enriched from blood (not recorded which). The source is a woman in her 40s who had recovered from COVID-19.

CDR3 sequence: CASSVMGGSNEQFF. As DNA, the CDR3 is TGTGCCAGCAGCGTAATGGGGGGGTCCAATGAGCAGTTCTTC. This chain connects TRBV9 to TRBJ2-1, with TRBD2 matching over 7 bases. V trimming: 1 base; J trimming: 6 bases; junction bases outside the gene matches: 4. Germline CDR1 SGDLS, CDR2 YYNGEE. The CDR3 sequence is 14 residues long.

The rearrangement joins TRBV9 to TRBJ2-7; tentative D call: TRBD2 (6 bases). The germline CDR1 and CDR2 sequences are SGDLS and YYNGEE. Trimming shortened V by 4 bases and J by 7 bases, and 21 bases separated the two germline ends. The CDR3 contains 15 residues. Here the CDR3 DNA reads TGTGCCAGCAGCCCTGGAGGGGACCCTTTTTCAGAGCAGTACTTC. Its translation: CASSPGGDPFSEQYF.

This chain uses TRBV28 with TRBJ2-7; tentative D call: TRBD1 (6 bases). CDR3 size: 16 residues. CDR1 is MDHEN and CDR2 is SYDVKM in the germline V gene. V was clipped by 7 bases and J by 4 bases, with 23 bases between them. CDR3 in DNA: TGTGCCAGCACCGCCCTCCGGGACAAGTTGCCTTACGAGCAGTACTTC. As protein: CASTALRDKLPYEQYF.

The chain recombines TRBV30 with TRBJ2-7; tentatively, D is TRBD2 (7 bases). The CDR3 loop spans 15 amino acids. Germline CDR1 reads GTSNPN; CDR2 reads SVGIG (reference sequence). V lost 3 bases to trimming and J lost 3 bases, with 18 bases between them. CDR3 bases: TGTGCCTGGAGAGGGGGGGTCGGCCCCTACTACGAGCAGTACTTC. It translates to CAWRGGVGPYYEQYF.

DNA of the CDR3: TGTGCCAGCGGACGGGCGGGCCTAGCGGAGACCCAGTACTTC. Its translation is CASGRAGLAETQYF. This chain joins TRBV28 and TRBJ2-5; TRBD2 might be the D (6 bases). The CDR3 loop spans 14 amino acids. Germline V lookup: CDR1 MDHEN, CDR2 SYDVKM. V was pared by 8 bases and J by 5 bases, with 18 bases between.

A few counts support this clone. J is TRBJ1-2 and V is TRBV11-2, with 8 bases lining up with TRBD1. With V trimmed by 8 bases and J by 5 bases, 7 bases remained unmatched. Germline-derived CDR1 and CDR2 are SGHAT and FQNNGV. The CDR3 is 13 residues long. The CDR3 DNA reads as TGTGCCAGCCAACTGACAGGGGCTTATGGCTACACCTTC. Residues: CASQLTGAYGYTF.

V usage is TRBV2 and J usage is TRBJ2-3; 9 nucleotides match TRBD2. The V gene end was trimmed by 6 bases and the J gene end by 2 bases; junction bases not matched to a gene: 12. Germline loops: CDR1 SNHLY, CDR2 FYNNEI. There are 17 residues in the CDR3. The CDR3 loop reads CASSELGAGGSTDTQYF. The CDR3 coding sequence is TGTGCCAGCAGCGAGTTGGGAGCGGGAGGTTCCACAGATACGCAGTATTTT.

The chain combines TRBV2 with TRBJ1-1, with D unresolved. Deletions cut 7 bases from V and 4 bases from J, with 7 bases between. Germline-derived CDR1 and CDR2 are SNHLY and FYNNEI. CDR3 length: 11 residues. The CDR3 nucleotides are TGTGCCAGCATCCTCGTCACTGAAGCTTTCTTT. It translates to CASILVTEAFF.

The chain employs TRBV13 and TRBJ1-1; 9 bases are shared with TRBD1. Germline V gene data show CDR1 as PRHDT and CDR2 as FYEKMQ (reference sequence). Germline trimming cut 6 bases from V and 5 bases from J; bases unmatched to any gene: 1. CDR3 length: 12 residues. CDR3 nucleotide sequence: TGTGCCAGCAGTGGACAGGGGACTGAAGCTTTCTTT. It codes for CASSGQGTEAFF.

This chain joins TRBV28 and TRBJ1-2, with D perhaps matching TRBD1 (6 bases). There are 15 residues in the CDR3. Per germline, CDR1 MDHEN and CDR2 SYDVKM. V was pared by 1 base and J by 6 bases, with 15 bases between. The CDR3 region is CASSLSRGIGDGYTF. In DNA, the CDR3 is TGTGCCAGCAGTTTATCCAGGGGAATAGGGGATGGCTACACCTTC.

The chain employs TRBV27 and TRBJ2-1; the match to TRBD2 covers 9 bases. The J segment lost 4 bases and the V segment lost 7 bases, leaving 5 bases of the junction unmatched. The CDR3 covers 14 residues. CDR1 MNHEY and CDR2 SMNVEV come from the germline V gene (reference sequence). CDR3 protein: CASTRSGGYNEQFF. CDR3 sequence (DNA): TGTGCCAGCACCCGTAGCGGGGGATACAATGAGCAGTTCTTC.

The chain recombines TRBV4-3 with TRBJ1-3; D remains unclear. The CDR3 has 16 amino acids. Germline lookup yields CDR1 LGHNA and CDR2 YSLEER. Trimming removed 0 bases from V and 0 bases from J, with 9 bases in between. CDR3 amino acids: CASSQEEGNSGNTIYF. DNA of the CDR3: TGCGCCAGCAGCCAAGAAGAGGGCAACTCTGGAAACACCATATATTTT.